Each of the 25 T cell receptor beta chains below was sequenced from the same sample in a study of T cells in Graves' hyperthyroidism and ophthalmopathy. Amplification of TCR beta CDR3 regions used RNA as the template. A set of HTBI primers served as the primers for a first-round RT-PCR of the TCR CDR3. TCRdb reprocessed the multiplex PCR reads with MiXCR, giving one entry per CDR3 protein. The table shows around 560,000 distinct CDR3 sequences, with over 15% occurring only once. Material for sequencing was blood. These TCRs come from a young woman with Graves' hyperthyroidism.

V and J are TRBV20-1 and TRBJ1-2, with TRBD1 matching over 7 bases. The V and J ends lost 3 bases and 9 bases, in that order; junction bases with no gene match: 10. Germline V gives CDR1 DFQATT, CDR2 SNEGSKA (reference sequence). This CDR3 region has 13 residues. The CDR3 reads CSASRGQSRSYTF. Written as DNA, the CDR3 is TGCAGTGCTAGCAGGGGACAGTCTAGAAGCTACACCTTC.

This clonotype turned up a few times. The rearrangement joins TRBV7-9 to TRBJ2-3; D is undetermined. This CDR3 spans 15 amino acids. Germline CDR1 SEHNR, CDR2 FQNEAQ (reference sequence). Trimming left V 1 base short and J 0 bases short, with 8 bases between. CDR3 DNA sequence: TGTGCCAGCAGCTTAGTTTTTGGAAGCACAGATACGCAGTATTTT. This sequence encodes CASSLVFGSTDTQYF.

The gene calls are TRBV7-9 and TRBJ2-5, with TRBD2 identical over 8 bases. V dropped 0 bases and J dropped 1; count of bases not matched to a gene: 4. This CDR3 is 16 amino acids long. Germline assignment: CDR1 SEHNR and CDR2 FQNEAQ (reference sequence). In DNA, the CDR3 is TGTGCCAGCAGCTTAGCGCCGGGGGGGCCCCAAGAGACCCAGTACTTC. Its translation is CASSLAPGGPQETQYF.

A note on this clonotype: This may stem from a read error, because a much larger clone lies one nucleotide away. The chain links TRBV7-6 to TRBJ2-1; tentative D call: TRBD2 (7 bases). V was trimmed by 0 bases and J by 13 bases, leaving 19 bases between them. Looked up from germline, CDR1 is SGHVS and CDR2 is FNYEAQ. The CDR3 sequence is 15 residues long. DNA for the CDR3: TGTGCCAGCAGCTTAGCAGCGGGGAGGACAGAGACCCAGTTCTTC. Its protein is CASSLAAGRTETQFF.

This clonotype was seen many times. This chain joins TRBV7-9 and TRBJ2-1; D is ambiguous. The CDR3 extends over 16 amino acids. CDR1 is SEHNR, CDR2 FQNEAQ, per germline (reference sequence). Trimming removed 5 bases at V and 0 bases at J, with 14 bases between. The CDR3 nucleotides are TGTGCCAGCAGCATCCCGACTCTCCTCTCCTACAATGAGCAGTTCTTC. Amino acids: CASSIPTLLSYNEQFF.

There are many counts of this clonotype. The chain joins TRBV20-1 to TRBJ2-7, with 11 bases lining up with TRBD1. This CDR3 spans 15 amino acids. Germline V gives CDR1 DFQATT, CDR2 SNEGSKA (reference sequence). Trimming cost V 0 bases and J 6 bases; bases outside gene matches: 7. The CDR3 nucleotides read TGCAGTGCTAGAGAGGACAGGGGGCTGGGACTCGAGCAGTACTTC. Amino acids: CSAREDRGLGLEQYF.

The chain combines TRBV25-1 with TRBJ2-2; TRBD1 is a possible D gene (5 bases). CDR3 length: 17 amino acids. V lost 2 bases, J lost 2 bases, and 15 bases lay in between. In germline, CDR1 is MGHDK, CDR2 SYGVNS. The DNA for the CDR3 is TGTGCCAGCAGTGAAGGTTCGACAGCGAAAAACACCGGGGAGCTGTTTTTT. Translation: CASSEGSTAKNTGELFF.

The CDR3, as DNA: TGTGCCAGCAGGGAGGAAACGAGCTCCTACGAGCAGTACTTC. Its translation is CASREETSSYEQYF. This chain uses TRBV25-1 with TRBJ2-7, with a possible D match to TRBD2 (5 bases). V lost 6 bases, J lost 0 bases, and 12 bases lay in between. Germline lookup yields CDR1 MGHDK and CDR2 SYGVNS. CDR3 length: 14 amino acids.

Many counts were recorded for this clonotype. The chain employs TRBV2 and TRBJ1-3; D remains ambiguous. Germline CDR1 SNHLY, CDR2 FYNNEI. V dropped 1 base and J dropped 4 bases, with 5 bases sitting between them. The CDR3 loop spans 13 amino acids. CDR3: CASSEVGGNTIYF. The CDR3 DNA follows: TGTGCCAGCAGTGAAGTTGGAGGAAACACCATATATTTT. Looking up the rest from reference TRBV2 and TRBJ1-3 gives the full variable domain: EPEVTQTPSHQVTQMGQEVILRCVPISNHLYFYWYRQILGQKVEFLVSFYNNEISEKSEIFDDQFSVERPDGSNFTLKIRSTKLEDSAMYFCASSEVGGNTIYFGEGSWLTVV.

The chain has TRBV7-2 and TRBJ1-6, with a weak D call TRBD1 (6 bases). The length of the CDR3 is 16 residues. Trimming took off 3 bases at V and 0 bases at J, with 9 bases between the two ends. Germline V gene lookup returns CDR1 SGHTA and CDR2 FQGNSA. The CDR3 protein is CASSFDRLSYNSPLHF. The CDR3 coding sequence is TGTGCCAGCAGCTTCGACAGGCTCTCCTATAATTCACCCCTCCACTTT. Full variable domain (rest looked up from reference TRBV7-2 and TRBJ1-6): GAGVSQSPSNKVTEKGKDVELRCDPISGHTALYWYRQSLGQGLEFLIYFQGNSAPDKSGLPSDRFSAERTGGSVSTLTIQRTQQEDSAVYLCASSFDRLSYNSPLHFGNGTRLTVT.

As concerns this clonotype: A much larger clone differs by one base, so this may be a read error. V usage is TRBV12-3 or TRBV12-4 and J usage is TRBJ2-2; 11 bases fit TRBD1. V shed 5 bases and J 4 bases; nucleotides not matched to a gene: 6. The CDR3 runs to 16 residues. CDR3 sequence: CASSPGTGGGTGELFF. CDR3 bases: TGTGCCAGCAGTCCCGGGACAGGGGGAGGCACCGGGGAGCTGTTTTTT.

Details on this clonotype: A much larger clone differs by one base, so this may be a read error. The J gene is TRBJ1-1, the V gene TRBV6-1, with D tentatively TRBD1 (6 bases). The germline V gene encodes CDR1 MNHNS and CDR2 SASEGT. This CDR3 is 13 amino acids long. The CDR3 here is CVSSKTGRIEAFF. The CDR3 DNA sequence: TGTGTCAGCAGCAAAACAGGGCGCATTGAAGCTTTCTTT.

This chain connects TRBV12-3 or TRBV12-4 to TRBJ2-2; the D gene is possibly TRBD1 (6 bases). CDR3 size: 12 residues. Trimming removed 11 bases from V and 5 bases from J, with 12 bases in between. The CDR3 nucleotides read TGTGCCGGGGGCCTTGGGACCGGGGAGCTGTTTTTT. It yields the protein CAGGLGTGELFF.

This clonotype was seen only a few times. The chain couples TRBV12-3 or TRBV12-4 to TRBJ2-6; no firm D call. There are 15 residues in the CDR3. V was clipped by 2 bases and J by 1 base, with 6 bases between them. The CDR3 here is CASSLSVSGANVLTF. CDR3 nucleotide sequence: TGTGCCAGCAGTTTAAGTGTGTCTGGGGCCAACGTCCTGACTTTC.

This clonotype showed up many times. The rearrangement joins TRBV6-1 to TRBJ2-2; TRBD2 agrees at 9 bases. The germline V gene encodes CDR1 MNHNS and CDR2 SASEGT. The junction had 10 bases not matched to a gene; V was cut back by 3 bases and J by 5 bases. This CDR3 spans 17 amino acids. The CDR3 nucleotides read TGTGCCAGCAGTGAGTACATAGCGGGAGTGGGGACCGGGGAGCTGTTTTTT. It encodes CASSEYIAGVGTGELFF.

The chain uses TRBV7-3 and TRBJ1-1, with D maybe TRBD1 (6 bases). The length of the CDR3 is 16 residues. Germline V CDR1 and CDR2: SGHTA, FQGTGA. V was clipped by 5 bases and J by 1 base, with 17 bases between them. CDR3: CASSLEGGQRNTEAFF. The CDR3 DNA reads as TGTGCCAGCAGCCTGGAGGGAGGACAGAGGAACACTGAAGCTTTCTTT.

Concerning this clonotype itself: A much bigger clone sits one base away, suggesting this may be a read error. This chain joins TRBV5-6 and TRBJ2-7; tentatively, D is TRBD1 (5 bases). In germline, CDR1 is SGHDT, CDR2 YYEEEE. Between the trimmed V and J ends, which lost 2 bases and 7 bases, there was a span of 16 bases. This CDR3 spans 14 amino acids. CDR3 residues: CASSFMTAYNEQYF. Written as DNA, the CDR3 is TGTGCCAGCAGCTTTATGACAGCCTACAATGAGCAGTACTTC.

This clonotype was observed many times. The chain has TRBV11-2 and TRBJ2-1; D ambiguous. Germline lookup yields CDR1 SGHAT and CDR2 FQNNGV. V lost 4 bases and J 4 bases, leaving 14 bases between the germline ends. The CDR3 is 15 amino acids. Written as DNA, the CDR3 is TGTGCCAGCAGCTCAGCAGGTCTGGGATACAATGAGCAGTTCTTC. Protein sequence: CASSSAGLGYNEQFF.

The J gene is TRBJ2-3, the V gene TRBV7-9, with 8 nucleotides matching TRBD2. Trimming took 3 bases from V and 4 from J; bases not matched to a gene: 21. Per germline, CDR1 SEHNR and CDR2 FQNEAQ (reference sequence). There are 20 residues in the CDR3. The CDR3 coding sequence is TGTGCCAGCAGCTTCCCCGGGTATAAACTAGCGGAAAAAGGGGCAGATACGCAGTATTTT. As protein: CASSFPGYKLAEKGADTQYF.

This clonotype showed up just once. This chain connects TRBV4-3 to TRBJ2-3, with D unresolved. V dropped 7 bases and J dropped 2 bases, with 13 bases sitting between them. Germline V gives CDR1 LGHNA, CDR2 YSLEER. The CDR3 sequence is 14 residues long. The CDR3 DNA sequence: TGCGCCAGCACCCAGTCGAGCTTCACAGATACGCAGTATTTT. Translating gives CASTQSSFTDTQYF.

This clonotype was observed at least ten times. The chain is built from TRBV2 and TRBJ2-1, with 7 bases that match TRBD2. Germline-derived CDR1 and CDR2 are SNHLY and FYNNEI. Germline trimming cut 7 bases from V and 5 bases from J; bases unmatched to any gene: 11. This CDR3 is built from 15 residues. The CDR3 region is CASNYRSSGNNEQFF. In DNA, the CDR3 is TGTGCCAGCAATTATAGGTCTAGCGGCAACAATGAGCAGTTCTTC.

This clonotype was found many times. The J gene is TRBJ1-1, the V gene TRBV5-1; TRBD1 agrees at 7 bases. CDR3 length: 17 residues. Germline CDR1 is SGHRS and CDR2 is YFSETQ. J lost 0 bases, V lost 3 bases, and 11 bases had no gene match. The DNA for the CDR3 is TGCGCCAGCAGCTCAGGGGACAGCTTCCGAATGAACACTGAAGCTTTCTTT. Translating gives CASSSGDSFRMNTEAFF.

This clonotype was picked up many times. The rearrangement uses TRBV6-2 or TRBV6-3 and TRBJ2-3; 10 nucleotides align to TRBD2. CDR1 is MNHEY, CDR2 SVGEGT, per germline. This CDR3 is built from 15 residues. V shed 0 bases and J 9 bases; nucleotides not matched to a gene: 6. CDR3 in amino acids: CASSYSRTSGLTQYF. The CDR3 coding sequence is TGTGCCAGCAGTTACTCGAGGACTAGCGGTTTGACGCAGTATTTT.

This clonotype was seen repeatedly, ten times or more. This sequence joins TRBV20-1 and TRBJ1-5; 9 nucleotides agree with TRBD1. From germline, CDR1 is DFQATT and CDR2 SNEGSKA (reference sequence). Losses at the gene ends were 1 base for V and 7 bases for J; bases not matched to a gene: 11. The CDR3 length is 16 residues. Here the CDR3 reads CSARALQGATEQPQHF. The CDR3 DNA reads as TGCAGTGCTAGAGCCCTACAGGGGGCGACGGAACAGCCCCAGCATTTT.

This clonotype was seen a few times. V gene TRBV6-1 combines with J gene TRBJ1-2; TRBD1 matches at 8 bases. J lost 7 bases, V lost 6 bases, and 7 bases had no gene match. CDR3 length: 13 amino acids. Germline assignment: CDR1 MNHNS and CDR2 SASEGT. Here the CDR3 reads CASSEQGDLGYTF. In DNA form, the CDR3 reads TGTGCCAGCAGCGAACAGGGGGATCTTGGCTACACCTTC.